The rows below give T cell receptor beta chains drawn from one sample of a study of T cell responses to AZD1222 COVID-19 vaccine. Measured with immunoSEQ multiplex PCR; TCRdb has only the in-frame clones, and not every one. This table has over 150,000 clones, about 90% appearing once. The starting material was peripheral blood, obtained on day 0 of MenACWY control vaccination. The receptors here all came from an adult in good health. CDR3s include the opening cysteine and the closing phenylalanine or tryptophan.

CASSFGTAGEKLFF | TRBV5-8 | 14
CASGESRGSYEQYF | TRBV28 | 14
CASSQAHAREKLFF | TRBV3-1/TRBV3-2 | 14
CASRDSPSSYNEQFF | TRBV3-1/TRBV3-2 | 15
CASSQGQGGAEAFF | TRBV3-1/TRBV3-2 | 14
CASSPLGLLSSSGANVLTF | TRBV18 | 19
CASSLVPAVIAKNIQYF | TRBV7-6 | 17
CASSPNDMVDSPLHF | TRBV19 | 15
CASSALDRGTKEKLFF | TRBV9 | 16
CASSHLTGDGGYTF | TRBV14 | 14